Below are 5 T cell receptor beta chains sequenced from a single sample in a study of blood T cells in healthy people across ages. Combining a sample-barcoded 5' primer with a J-beta primer mix, a second PCR ran for 7 to 11 cycles. TCRdb re-called the 5' RACE reads with MiXCR, one entry per CDR3 protein. The data contain hundreds of thousands of distinct CDR3 sequences, around two thirds of them singletons. Sequencing was performed on blood. The receptors were sampled from a man aged 25 to 40 in good health.

The V and J genes are TRBV7-2 and TRBJ1-5; D gene unclear. Germline CDR1 is SGHTA and CDR2 is FQGNSA. V dropped 1 base and J dropped 3 bases, with 10 bases sitting between them. This CDR3 has 15 residues. CDR3 sequence (DNA): TGTGCCAGCAGCTTAGATTACCGGGTCAATCAGCCCCAGCATTTT. It specifies CASSLDYRVNQPQHF. The full variable domain, with the rest looked up from reference TRBV7-2 and TRBJ1-5, is GAGVSQSPSNKVTEKGKDVELRCDPISGHTALYWYRQSLGQGLEFLIYFQGNSAPDKSGLPSDRFSAERTGGSVSTLTIQRTQQEDSAVYLCASSLDYRVNQPQHFGDGTRLSIL.

This clonotype has only one observation. This chain joins TRBV5-1 and TRBJ2-1; 8 bases fit TRBD2. CDR3 size: 15 residues. The germline V gene has CDR1 SGHRS and CDR2 YFSETQ. V shed 5 bases and J 6 bases; nucleotides not matched to a gene: 10. CDR3 loop: CASRGAGGAVNEQFF. The CDR3 nucleotides read TGCGCCAGCAGAGGGGCGGGGGGCGCAGTCAATGAGCAGTTCTTC.

This clonotype was seen a handful of times. The chain combines TRBV7-6 with TRBJ1-2; 7 bases are shared with TRBD1. There are 14 residues in the CDR3. Germline lookup yields CDR1 SGHVS and CDR2 FNYEAQ. V shed 5 bases, J shed 5 bases, and the junction held 8 bases outside the gene matches. The CDR3 DNA is TGTGCCAGCAGCCAGCGACAGGGAGGATATGGCTACACCTTC. Translated, it gives CASSQRQGGYGYTF.

The chain uses TRBV6-2 or TRBV6-3 and TRBJ2-3; D not certain. The ends were cut back, 2 bases at V and 5 bases at J, with 17 bases in the middle. The CDR3 loop spans 16 amino acids. The germline gives CDR1 MNHEY, CDR2 SVGEGT. The CDR3 DNA follows: TGTGCCAGCAGTTACCGACGCGGCGCCGATGGAGATACGCAGTATTTT. It is translated as CASSYRRGADGDTQYF.

Here the CDR3 DNA reads TGTGCCAGCAGCACACGGACTAGCGGGGGGGCGAGGACAGATACGCAGTATTTT. Translating gives CASSTRTSGGARTDTQYF. The chain links TRBV13 to TRBJ2-3, with 15 positions matching TRBD2. This CDR3 contains 18 residues. Germline V gene data show CDR1 as PRHDT and CDR2 as FYEKMQ (reference sequence). V was clipped by 5 bases and J by 3 bases; unmatched bases: 9.